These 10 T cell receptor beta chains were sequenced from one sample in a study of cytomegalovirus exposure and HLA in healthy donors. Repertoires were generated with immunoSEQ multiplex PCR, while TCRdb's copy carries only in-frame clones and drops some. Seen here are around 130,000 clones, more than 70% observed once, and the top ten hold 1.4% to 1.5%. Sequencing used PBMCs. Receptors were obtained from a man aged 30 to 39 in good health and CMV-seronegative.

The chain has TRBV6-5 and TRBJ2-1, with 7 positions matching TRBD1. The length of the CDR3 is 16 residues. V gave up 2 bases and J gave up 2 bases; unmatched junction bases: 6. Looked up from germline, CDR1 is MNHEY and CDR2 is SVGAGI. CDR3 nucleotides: TGTGCCAGCAGTTACGAGGGACAGTGGGCCTACAATGAGCAGTTCTTC. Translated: CASSYEGQWAYNEQFF.

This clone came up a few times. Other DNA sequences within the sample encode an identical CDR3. Here the CDR3 reads CASSSPAGANVLTF. CDR3 bases: TGTGCCAGCAGCTCCCCTGCTGGGGCCAACGTCCTGACTTTC. The genes are TRBV5-4 and TRBJ2-6; the D is unclear. The V end lost 3 bases, the J end lost 2 bases, and 6 bases lay between the germline ends. Germline CDR1 is SGHNT and CDR2 is YYREEE (reference sequence). CDR3 length: 14 amino acids.

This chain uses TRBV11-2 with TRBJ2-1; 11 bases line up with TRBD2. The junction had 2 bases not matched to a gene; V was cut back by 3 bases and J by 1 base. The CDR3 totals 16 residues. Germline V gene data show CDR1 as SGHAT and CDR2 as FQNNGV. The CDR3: CASSLRLAGSYNEQFF. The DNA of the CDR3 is TGTGCCAGCAGCTTGAGACTAGCGGGGTCCTACAATGAGCAGTTCTTC.

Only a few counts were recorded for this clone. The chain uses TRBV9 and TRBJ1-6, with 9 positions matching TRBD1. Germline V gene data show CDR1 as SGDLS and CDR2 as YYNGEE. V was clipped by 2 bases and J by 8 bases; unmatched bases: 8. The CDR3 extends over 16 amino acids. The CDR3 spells CASSVSGTGTHSPLHF. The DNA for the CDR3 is TGTGCCAGCAGCGTGTCCGGGACAGGGACACATTCACCCCTCCACTTT.

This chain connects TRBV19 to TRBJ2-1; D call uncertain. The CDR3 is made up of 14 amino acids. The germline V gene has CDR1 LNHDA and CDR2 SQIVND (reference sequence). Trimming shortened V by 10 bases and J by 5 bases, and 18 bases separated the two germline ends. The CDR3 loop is CATGVFHLNNEQFF. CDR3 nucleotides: TGTGCCACCGGAGTATTCCACCTGAACAATGAGCAGTTCTTC.

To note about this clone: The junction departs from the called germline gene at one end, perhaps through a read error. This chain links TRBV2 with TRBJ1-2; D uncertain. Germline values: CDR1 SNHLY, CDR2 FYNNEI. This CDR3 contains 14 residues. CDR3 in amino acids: CASSERPYGVVFAF. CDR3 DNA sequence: TGTGCCAGCAGTGAACGACCCTACGGGGTTGTATTCGCCTTC.

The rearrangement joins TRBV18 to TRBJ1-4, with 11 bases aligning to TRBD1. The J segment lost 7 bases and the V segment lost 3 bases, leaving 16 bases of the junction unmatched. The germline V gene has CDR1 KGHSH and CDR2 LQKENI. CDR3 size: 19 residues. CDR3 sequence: CASSPQTGQADRGPEKLFF. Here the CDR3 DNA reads TGTGCCAGCTCACCGCAAACGGGACAGGCGGACAGGGGGCCTGAAAAACTGTTTTTT.

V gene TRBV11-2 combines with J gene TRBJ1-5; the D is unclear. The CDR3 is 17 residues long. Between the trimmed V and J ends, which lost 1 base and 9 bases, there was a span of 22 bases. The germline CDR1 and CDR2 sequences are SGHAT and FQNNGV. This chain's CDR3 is CASSLVRVIPFWMPQHF. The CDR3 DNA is TGTGCCAGCAGCTTAGTACGGGTTATCCCTTTTTGGATGCCCCAGCATTTT.

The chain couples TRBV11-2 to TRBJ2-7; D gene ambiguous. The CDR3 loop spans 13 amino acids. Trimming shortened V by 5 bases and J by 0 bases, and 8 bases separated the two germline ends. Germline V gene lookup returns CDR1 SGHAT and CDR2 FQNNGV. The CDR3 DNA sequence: TGTGCCAGCAGCGGCTTAAGCTCCTACGAGCAGTACTTC. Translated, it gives CASSGLSSYEQYF.

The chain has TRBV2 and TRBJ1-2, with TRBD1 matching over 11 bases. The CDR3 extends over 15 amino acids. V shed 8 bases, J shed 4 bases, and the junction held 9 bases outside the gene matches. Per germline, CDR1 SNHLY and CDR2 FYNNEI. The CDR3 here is CASLDRGRGGYGYTF. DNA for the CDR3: TGTGCCAGCCTGGACAGGGGGCGCGGAGGCTATGGCTACACCTTC.